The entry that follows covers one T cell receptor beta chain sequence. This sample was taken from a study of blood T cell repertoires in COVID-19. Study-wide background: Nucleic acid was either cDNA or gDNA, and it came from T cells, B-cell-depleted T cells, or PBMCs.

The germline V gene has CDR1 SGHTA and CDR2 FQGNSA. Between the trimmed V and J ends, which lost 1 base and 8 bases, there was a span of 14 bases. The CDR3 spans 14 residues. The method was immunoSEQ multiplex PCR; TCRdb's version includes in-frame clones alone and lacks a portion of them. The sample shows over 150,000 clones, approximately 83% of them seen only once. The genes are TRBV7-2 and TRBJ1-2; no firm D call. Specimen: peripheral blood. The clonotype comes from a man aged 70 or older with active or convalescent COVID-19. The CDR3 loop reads CASSLGGHQSGYTF. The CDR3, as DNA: TGTGCCAGCAGCTTAGGAGGGCACCAATCCGGCTACACCTTC.